The present TCR beta chain was sequenced within a study of CD8+CD57+ T cells in acquired aplastic anemia. General study points: Patients shared twenty-nine CD8+ CDR3 sequences with controls. Controls and patients did not differ significantly in CD8+ Simpson's diversity.

With regard to this clonotype: Its antigen is still unknown.

Patients selected for sequencing had displayed CD8+CD57+ cell expansion by flow cytometry. Therapy had not been given to patients before blood sampling. The use of genomic DNA as template underpinned the TCR beta VDJ and CDR3 profiling. MiXCR, run by TCRdb on the reads, gives a single entry per CDR3 protein. The sample has about 180,000 distinct CDR3 sequences; roughly 48% are singletons. The CDR3 sequence is 13 residues long. The V end was cut by 2 bases, the J end by 4 bases, with 8 bases between. Germline V CDR1 and CDR2: MNHEY, SVGAGI. The sample was sorted CD4+, CD8+, or CD8+CD57+ T cells (not recorded which) from PBMCs. This TCR was recovered from a human donor with aplastic anemia. The V and J genes are TRBV6-5 and TRBJ1-2; D uncertain. CDR3 coding DNA: TGTGCCAGCAGTTACGTTGGCCCCTATGGCTACACCTTC. Its translation: CASSYVGPYGYTF.